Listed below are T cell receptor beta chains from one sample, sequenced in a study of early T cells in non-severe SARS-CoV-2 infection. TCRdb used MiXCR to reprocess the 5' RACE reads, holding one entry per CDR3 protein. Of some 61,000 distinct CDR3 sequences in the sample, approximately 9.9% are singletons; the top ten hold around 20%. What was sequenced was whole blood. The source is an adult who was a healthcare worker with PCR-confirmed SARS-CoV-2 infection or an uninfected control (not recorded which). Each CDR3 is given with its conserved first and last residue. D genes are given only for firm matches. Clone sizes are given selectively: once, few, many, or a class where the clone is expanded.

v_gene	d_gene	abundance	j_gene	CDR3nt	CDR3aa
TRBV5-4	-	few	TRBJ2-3	TGTGCCAGCAGCTTTGCTAACACAGATACGCAGTATTTT	CASSFANTDTQYF
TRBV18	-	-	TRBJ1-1	TGTGCCAGCTCACCCGGACACCCGAACACTGAAGCTTTCTTT	CASSPGHPNTEAFF
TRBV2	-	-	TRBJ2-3	TGTGCCAGCGTCACCAGGACAGATACGCAGTATTTT	CASVTRTDTQYF
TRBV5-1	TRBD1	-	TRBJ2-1	TGCGCCAGCAGCACCGGGACAGGTCCCAATGAGCAGTTCTTC	CASSTGTGPNEQFF
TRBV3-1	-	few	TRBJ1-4	TGTGCCAGCAGCTCCAGGGGTGGTGAAAAACTGTTTTTT	CASSSRGGEKLFF
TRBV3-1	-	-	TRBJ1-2	TGTGCCAGCAGCCAAGAAGCGGGACTAGGTGATGGCTATGGCTACACCTTC	CASSQEAGLGDGYGYTF
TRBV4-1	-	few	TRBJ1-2	TGCGCCAGCAGCCAAGATCTGTATAGGACTAACTATGGCTACACCTTC	CASSQDLYRTNYGYTF
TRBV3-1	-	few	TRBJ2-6	TGTGCCAGCAGCCCTCGATGGGGGGCTCCATCTGGGGCCAACGTCCTGACTTTC	CASSPRWGAPSGANVLTF
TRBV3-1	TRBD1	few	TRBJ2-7	TGTGCCAGCAGCCAAGAACCGGACAGGGGGGCGTACGAGCAGTACTTC	CASSQEPDRGAYEQYF
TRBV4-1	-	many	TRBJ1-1	TGCGCCAGCAACACACAGGGTCTGAGTTTTGGTGAAGCTTTCTTT	CASNTQGLSFGEAFF
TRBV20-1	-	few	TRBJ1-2	TGCAGTGCTAGAGCCCAAGACTATGGCTACACCTTC	CSARAQDYGYTF
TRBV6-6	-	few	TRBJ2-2	TGTGCCAGCAGTTCCAGGGTCAACACCGGGGAGCTGTTTTTT	CASSSRVNTGELFF
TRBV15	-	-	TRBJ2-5	TGTGCCACCAGCAGCGGGGTTCAAGAGACCCAGTACTTC	CATSSGVQETQYF
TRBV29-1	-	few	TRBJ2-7	TGCAGCGCAGAGGTAGCCCCCACCTCCGAGCAGTACTTC	CSAEVAPTSEQYF
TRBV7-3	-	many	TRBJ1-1	TGTGCCAGCAGCCGGGAAGCGGGCTTGAACACTGAAGCTTTCTTT	CASSREAGLNTEAFF
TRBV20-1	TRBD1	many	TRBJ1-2	TGCAGTGCTAGAGGTTTACAGGGGGAGGGCTACACCTTC	CSARGLQGEGYTF
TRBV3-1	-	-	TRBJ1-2	TGTGCCAGCAGCCCAAATGTGGGGGACTATGGCTACACCTTC	CASSPNVGDYGYTF
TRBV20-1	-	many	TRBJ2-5	TGCAGTGCTAGAGATCAACAGGGAAAAGAGACCCAGTACTTC	CSARDQQGKETQYF
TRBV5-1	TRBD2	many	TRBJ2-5	TGCGCCAGCAGCTTTCTTAGCGGGGGCCAAGAGACCCAGTACTTC	CASSFLSGGQETQYF
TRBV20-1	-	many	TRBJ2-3	TGCAGTGCTACGCCCGGAGGCAGGGAAGTTTTT	CSATPGGREVF
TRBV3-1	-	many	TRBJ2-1	TGTGCCAGCAGCCAAGATGTAGGGGGCTACAATGAGCAGTTCTTC	CASSQDVGGYNEQFF
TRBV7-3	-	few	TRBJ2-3	TGTGCCAGCAGCCAGGACTTCACAGATACGCAGTATTTT	CASSQDFTDTQYF
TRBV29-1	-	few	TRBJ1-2	TGCAGCGTTGTTGGGGGTACTGGCTACACCTTC	CSVVGGTGYTF
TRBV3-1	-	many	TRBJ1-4	TGTGCCAGCAGCCAATACTCTAGGGATGAAAAACTGTTTTTT	CASSQYSRDEKLFF
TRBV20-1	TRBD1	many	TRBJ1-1	TGCAGTGCTAGCCGAGACAGGGACACTGAAGCTTTCTTT	CSASRDRDTEAFF
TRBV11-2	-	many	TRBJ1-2	TGTGCCAGCAGCTTAGCATGGACCTCCTATGGCTACACCTTC	CASSLAWTSYGYTF
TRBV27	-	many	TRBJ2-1	TGTGCCAGCAGTCCAAATTATTGGGAAGGACTGTACAATGAGCAGTTCTTC	CASSPNYWEGLYNEQFF
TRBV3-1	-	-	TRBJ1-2	TGTGCCAGCAGCCCGGGGGCCCCGGACTACACCTTC	CASSPGAPDYTF
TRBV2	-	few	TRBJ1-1	TGTGCCAGCAGTGAGGAGCGGGAAGCTTTCTTT	CASSEEREAFF
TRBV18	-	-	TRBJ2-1	TGTGCCAGCTCACCGGGGGGCGGCTACAATGAGCAGTTCTTC	CASSPGGGYNEQFF
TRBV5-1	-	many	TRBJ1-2	TGCGCCAGCAGCTTGGGTCGGGACACCCCGAGGGGCTACACCTTC	CASSLGRDTPRGYTF
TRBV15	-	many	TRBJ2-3	TGTGCCACCAGCAGAGTGCATGATACGCAGTATTTT	CATSRVHDTQYF
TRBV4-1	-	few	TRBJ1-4	TGCGCCAGCAGCCAAGATCACAGGAATGGTCGGGGAAAACTGTTTTTT	CASSQDHRNGRGKLFF
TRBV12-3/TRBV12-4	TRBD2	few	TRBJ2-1	TGTGCCAGCAGCCCGGGACTAGCGCTCAATGAGCAGTTCTTC	CASSPGLALNEQFF
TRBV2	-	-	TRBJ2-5	TGTGCCAGCAGTGGTTTAGTAGGAGGGCGAGAGACCCAGTACTTC	CASSGLVGGRETQYF
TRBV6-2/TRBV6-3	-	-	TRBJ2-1	TGTGCCAGCAGTGACCTCCTTGTCAATGAGCAGTTCTTC	CASSDLLVNEQFF
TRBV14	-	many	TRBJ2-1	TGTGCCAGCAGCCCTCCAAGGACAGTGGGCGAGCAGTTCTTC	CASSPPRTVGEQFF
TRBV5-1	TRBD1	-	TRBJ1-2	TGCGCCAGCAGCCCAGACAGGGACCATGGCTACACCTTC	CASSPDRDHGYTF
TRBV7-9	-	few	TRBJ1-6	TGTGCCAGCAGCTTACAACACGCCTATAATTCACCCCTCCACTTT	CASSLQHAYNSPLHF
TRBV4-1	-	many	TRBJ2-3	TGCGCCAGCAGATGGAGGGGGGAGGGGACAGATACGCAGTATTTT	CASRWRGEGTDTQYF
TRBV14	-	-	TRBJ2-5	TGTGCCAGCAGCACCTTCCAAGAGACCCAGTACTTC	CASSTFQETQYF
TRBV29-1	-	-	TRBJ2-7	TGCAGCGTTGGTCCCTCATCCTACGAGCAGTACTTC	CSVGPSSYEQYF
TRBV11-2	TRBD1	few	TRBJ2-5	TGTGCCAGCAGCCGTAGGACAGGGCTATTAGAGACCCAGTACTTC	CASSRRTGLLETQYF
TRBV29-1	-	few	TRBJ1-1	TGCAGCGCGACAAAAACAGTGAACACTGAAGCTTTCTTT	CSATKTVNTEAFF
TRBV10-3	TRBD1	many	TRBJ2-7	TGTGCCATCAGTGAGTCGGAACTGGTGACAGGGGGCGAGCAGTACTTC	CAISESELVTGGEQYF